This T cell receptor (beta chain) was identified during a study of T cell repertoires in cytomegalovirus infection. Study-level background: Public signatures in TCR beta pointed to CMV infection and matching HLA type. Points from the study as a whole: Summed frequency of public TCR beta families distinguished CMV carriers with the relevant HLA. In two of eight donors, the top clonotype was HLA-C-restricted CMV-specific.

Via MiXCR, TCRdb re-called the reads, giving one row per CDR3 protein. The repertoire holds more than 400,000 distinct CDR3 sequences, with 26% as singletons. This clonotype was found a few times. Its antigen is currently unknown. The junction had 13 bases not matched to a gene; V was cut back by 5 bases and J by 7 bases. The CDR3 totals 17 residues. The sequence was collected from a human donor in good health (CMV status not recorded). Some clones in this sample may be carry-over from other donors' samples. The chain uses TRBV12-3 or TRBV12-4 and TRBJ2-1, with 11 bases lining up with TRBD2. The sequencing input was PBMCs. The CDR3 sequence is CASSLNSGRGPWNEQFF. CDR3 coding DNA: TGTGCCAGCAGTCTCAATAGCGGGAGGGGACCTTGGAATGAGCAGTTCTTC.